The sequence of this TCR beta chain was determined in a study of T cell changes during pregnancy in multiple sclerosis. Germline values: CDR1 LGHNT, CDR2 FRNRAP. V was clipped by 1 base and J by 3 bases, with 6 bases between them. The CDR3 spans 13 residues. Sequencing used immunoSEQ multiplex PCR; TCRdb keeps in-frame clones, though not all of them. The table lists 25,000 to 30,000 clones, roughly 90% of them singletons. Sequenced here: CD4+ T cells from peripheral blood mononuclear cells, sampled in the first trimester of pregnancy. The receptor's source is a female donor in good health, enrolled as a control in a pregnancy study. The chain couples TRBV12-5 to TRBJ1-2; D is possibly TRBD1 (6 bases). CDR3 residues: CASGLGTDYGYTF. CDR3 bases: TGTGCTAGTGGTTTGGGGACAGACTATGGCTACACCTTC.